The 8 T cell receptor beta chains in this list originate from one sample, sequenced in a study of beta chain features in type 1 diabetes. The entirety of the isolated RNA underwent reverse transcription, so expressed TCRB transcripts were sequenced. Only in-frame clones appear in the TCRdb table, and some are missing; sequencing was by immunoSEQ multiplex PCR. The table shows some 330,000 clones, with approximately 10% occurring only once. Sequencing was done on a sample of naive CD4+ T cells from blood. The receptor set was obtained from a woman in her thirties in good health.

The chain is built from TRBV6-5 and TRBJ2-1, with 9 nucleotides matching TRBD2. This CDR3 region has 15 residues. Per germline, CDR1 MNHEY and CDR2 SVGAGI. V shed 5 bases, J shed 7 bases, and the junction held 9 bases outside the gene matches. CDR3: CASSHSGTSFNEQFF. For the CDR3, the DNA is TGTGCCAGCAGTCACAGTGGGACTAGCTTTAATGAGCAGTTCTTC.

The chain joins TRBV5-1 to TRBJ2-5; TRBD2 might be the D (5 bases). V lost 4 bases and J lost 5, with 12 bases in between. Germline V gene sequence: CDR1 SGHRS, CDR2 YFSETQ. There are 13 residues in the CDR3. CDR3 region: CASSDGIRETQYF. The CDR3 DNA reads TGCGCCAGCAGCGACGGGATTCGGGAGACCCAGTACTTC.

The chain joins TRBV6-1 to TRBJ2-7, with 7 positions matching TRBD1. The junction had 3 bases not matched to a gene; V was cut back by 5 bases and J by 2 bases. Germline values: CDR1 MNHNS, CDR2 SASEGT. CDR3 length: 13 residues. CDR3 in amino acids: CASSNRGPYEQYF. Written as DNA, the CDR3 is TGTGCCAGCAGTAACAGGGGACCCTACGAGCAGTACTTC.

V and J are TRBV6-6 and TRBJ2-1; 9 bases align to TRBD2. V was pared by 1 base and J by 7 bases, with 5 bases of the junction left unmatched. This CDR3 has 15 residues. Germline V lookup: CDR1 MNHNY, CDR2 SVGAGI (reference sequence). CDR3 sequence reads: CASSYYQREVNEQFF. In DNA form, the CDR3 reads TGTGCCAGCAGTTACTACCAGCGGGAGGTTAATGAGCAGTTCTTC.

There are a few counts of this clone. This chain connects TRBV2 to TRBJ2-5; 8 positions agree with TRBD1. The V and J ends lost 4 bases and 3 bases, in that order; junction bases with no gene match: 7. CDR1 and CDR2 from the germline V gene are SNHLY and FYNNEI. This CDR3 is built from 15 residues. This CDR3 is CASSAGTGREETQYF. The CDR3, as DNA: TGTGCCAGCAGTGCCGGGACAGGTCGTGAAGAGACCCAGTACTTC.

This clone occurred a few times. V and J are TRBV4-1 and TRBJ1-2; 7 bases are shared with TRBD1. Trimming at V came to 0 bases and at J to 4 bases, leaving 8 bases not matched to a gene. CDR3 size: 16 residues. Germline CDR1 and CDR2: MGHRA and YSYEKL. CDR3 region: CASSQDPTGTAYGYTF. As DNA, the CDR3 is TGCGCCAGCAGCCAAGACCCAACCGGGACAGCCTATGGCTACACCTTC.

The chain couples TRBV6-5 to TRBJ2-1; 9 positions agree with TRBD2. CDR1 is MNHEY, CDR2 SVGAGI, per germline. The junction had 4 bases not matched to a gene; V was cut back by 2 bases and J by 5 bases. This CDR3 contains 15 residues. Written as DNA, the CDR3 is TGTGCCAGCAGTTACGCGGGAGGGCCACACAATGAGCAGTTCTTC. The encoded protein is CASSYAGGPHNEQFF.

The V call is TRBV5-5, the J call TRBJ1-5; D might be TRBD1 (5 bases). Trimming removed 0 bases from V and 0 bases from J, with 7 bases in between. This CDR3 has 15 residues. Germline loops: CDR1 SGHKS, CDR2 YYEKEE (reference sequence). The CDR3 coding sequence is TGTGCCAGCAGCTTGGTCCAGGGTAGCAATCAGCCCCAGCATTTT. Translation gives CASSLVQGSNQPQHF.